These 11 T cell receptor beta chains share one sample of origin, sequenced in a study of shared clonotypes between healthy human individuals. TCRdb keeps only in-frame clones here, not all; method: immunoSEQ multiplex PCR. The sample lists nearly 500,000 clones, 70% to 80% occurring once. Sample: PBMCs. The origin of the receptors is a woman aged 40-49 years in good health. Some clones in this sample may be carry-over from other donors' samples.

This clone was observed a handful of times. The rearrangement uses TRBV7-3 and TRBJ2-3; D ambiguous. Trimming left V 0 bases short and J 10 bases short, with 11 bases between. The germline V gene encodes CDR1 SGHTA and CDR2 FQGTGA. CDR3 length: 13 residues. The CDR3 bases are TGTGCCAGCAGCTTAACATCAATAGAGGCGCAGTATTTT. Amino acid sequence: CASSLTSIEAQYF.

The V gene is TRBV7-9, the J gene TRBJ2-5; the D gene is possibly TRBD2 (5 bases). Trimming cost V 3 bases and J 3 bases, with 8 bases left between them. CDR1 is SEHNR, CDR2 FQNEAQ, per germline (reference sequence). This CDR3 comprises 13 residues. The CDR3 spells CASSLSGKETQYF. The CDR3 bases are TGTGCCAGCAGCTTGAGCGGTAAAGAGACCCAGTACTTC. Full variable domain (rest looked up from reference TRBV7-9 and TRBJ2-5): DTGVSQNPRHKITKRGQNVTFRCDPISEHNRLYWYRQTLGQGPEFLTYFQNEAQLEKSRLLSDRFSAERPKGSFSTLEIQRTEQGDSAMYLCASSLSGKETQYFGPGTRLLVL.

The chain is built from TRBV15 and TRBJ2-7, with D unclear. CDR1 is LNHNV, CDR2 YYDKDF, per germline (reference sequence). V gave up 1 base and J gave up 3 bases, with 7 bases separating them. CDR3 size: 13 residues. The CDR3 DNA reads as TGTGCCACCAGCAGAGGACGGAGCTACGAGCAGTACTTC. Translation gives CATSRGRSYEQYF.

This sequence joins TRBV14 and TRBJ1-1, with 8 bases matching TRBD1. Trimming took 5 bases from V and 3 from J; bases not matched to a gene: 11. Germline lookup yields CDR1 SGHDN and CDR2 FVKESK. The CDR3 covers 16 residues. In nucleotides, the CDR3 is TGTGCCAGCAGCAAACGACAGGGGCGAGTCTACACTGAAGCTTTCTTT. This gives the protein CASSKRQGRVYTEAFF.

Worth noting for this clone: One end of the junction is discordant with germline, which a read error may explain. J is TRBJ2-1 and V is TRBV7-7, with 8 bases matching TRBD2. Germline V gives CDR1 SSHAT, CDR2 FNYEAQ (reference sequence). The CDR3 has 16 amino acids. The CDR3 loop is CASSTTTSAAVSEQFF. Written as DNA, the CDR3 is TGTGCTAGCAGCACTACGACTAGCGCGGCGGTGAGTGAGCAGTTCTTC.

The chain employs TRBV5-1 and TRBJ1-2; D might be TRBD1 (6 bases). From germline, CDR1 is SGHRS and CDR2 YFSETQ. The V end was cut by 1 base, the J end by 2 bases, with 12 bases between. CDR3 length: 15 amino acids. CDR3 residues: CASSLSGASNYGYTF. The DNA for the CDR3 is TGCGCCAGCAGCTTGTCGGGGGCCTCCAACTATGGCTACACCTTC.

The J gene is TRBJ2-7, the V gene TRBV4-1; possible D gene TRBD2, 5 bases. Looked up from germline, CDR1 is MGHRA and CDR2 is YSYEKL. Trimming removed 0 bases from V and 7 bases from J, with 10 bases in between. The CDR3 spans 13 residues. CDR3: CASSQEASWEQYF. In DNA form, the CDR3 reads TGCGCCAGCAGCCAAGAAGCTAGCTGGGAGCAGTACTTC.

The chain is built from TRBV7-9 and TRBJ2-7; 7 bases agree with TRBD1. In germline, CDR1 is SEHNR, CDR2 FQNEAQ (reference sequence). There are 14 residues in the CDR3. After removal of 5 bases from V and 5 bases from J, the junction contained 9 bases not matched to a gene. The CDR3 nucleotides are TGTGCCAGCAGCCAGACAGGGATGTCACACGAGCAGTACTTC. This encodes CASSQTGMSHEQYF.

This clone was counted a few times. This CDR3 is also generated by other DNA sequences in the sample. The genes are TRBV28 and TRBJ1-5, with D possibly being TRBD1 (5 bases). Trimming took off 5 bases at V and 0 bases at J, with 11 bases between the two ends. Germline V gene lookup returns CDR1 MDHEN and CDR2 SYDVKM. The CDR3 spans 15 residues. CDR3 bases: TGTGCCAGCAGTCCGACAGAGTATAGCAATCAGCCCCAGCATTTT. It encodes CASSPTEYSNQPQHF.

The V call is TRBV27, the J call TRBJ2-3, with D maybe TRBD2 (5 bases). Germline CDR1 is MNHEY and CDR2 is SMNVEV (reference sequence). The ends were cut back, 3 bases at V and 8 bases at J, with 9 bases in the middle. This CDR3 spans 12 amino acids. For the CDR3, the DNA is TGTGCCAGCAGTTTTGGGAGAGCTACGCAGTATTTT. Translation: CASSFGRATQYF.

The chain has TRBV28 and TRBJ2-3, with a tentative D call TRBD1 (5 bases). Germline V gene data show CDR1 as MDHEN and CDR2 as SYDVKM. V was clipped by 6 bases and J by 5 bases, with 9 bases between them. The CDR3 is 12 amino acids. CDR3 sequence (DNA): TGTGCCAGCAGGCCCCAGGGAGATACGCAGTATTTT. This codes for CASRPQGDTQYF.